This passage covers 13 T cell receptor beta chains from one sample sequenced in a study of PD-1 blockade in classical Hodgkin lymphoma. Sequencing was performed with immunoSEQ multiplex PCR; in TCRdb, only in-frame clones are kept and a portion is missing. The sample shows 20,000 to 25,000 clones, more than 60% of them seen only once. All patients experienced relapse after autologous stem cell transplantation, and brentuximab vedotin exposure was variable. Material: peripheral blood mononuclear cells (PBMCs), obtained before the second cycle of nivolumab. The receptors derive from a human donor with classical Hodgkin lymphoma.

The chain is built from TRBV6-5 and TRBJ2-1, with D possibly called TRBD1 or TRBD2 (6 bases each). This CDR3 has 12 residues. The V gene lost 4 bases and the J gene lost 12 bases, with 13 bases spanning the gap. Germline CDR1 and CDR2: MNHEY and SVGAGI. The CDR3 nucleotides are TGTGCCAGCAGTTTAACCGGGGGCCCGCAGTTCTTC. This translates into CASSLTGGPQFF.

The chain joins TRBV5-1 to TRBJ2-7; 9 nucleotides match TRBD1. The assigned J gene may be wrong: the sequence end matches TRBJ2-5 better. Germline CDR1 reads SGHRS; CDR2 reads YFSETQ. This CDR3 has 16 amino acids. The CDR3 sequence is CASSLDRGTHQETQYF. The CDR3 nucleotides are TGCGCCAGCAGCTTAGACAGGGGGACCCACCAAGAGACCCAGTACTTC.

This chain uses TRBV6-6 with TRBJ2-3; TRBD2 aligns across 9 bases. In germline, CDR1 is MNHNY, CDR2 SVGAGI (reference sequence). CDR3 length: 15 residues. The trim removed 0 bases at V and 7 bases at J, leaving 5 bases unmatched. DNA of the CDR3: TGTGCCAGCAGTTACTCCGGGACTAGCAAAAATACGCAGTATTTT. It is translated as CASSYSGTSKNTQYF.

The chain uses TRBV10-2 and TRBJ2-7, with D possibly being TRBD2 (7 bases). Trimming left V 0 bases short and J 0 bases short, with 18 bases between. CDR1 and CDR2 (germline): WSHSY, SAAADI. This CDR3 has 18 residues. CDR3 residues: CASSESMGRGGSSYEQYF. CDR3 sequence (DNA): TGCGCCAGCAGTGAGTCGATGGGGAGGGGGGGAAGCTCCTACGAGCAGTACTTC.

The genes are TRBV7-6 and TRBJ1-5; D not certain. Between the trimmed V and J ends, which lost 5 bases and 2 bases, there was a span of 13 bases. There are 15 residues in the CDR3. Germline V gene sequence: CDR1 SGHVS, CDR2 FNYEAQ. The CDR3 nucleotides read TGTGCCAGCAGCCGGACTCTGGCGGGCAATCAGCCCCAGCATTTT. This encodes CASSRTLAGNQPQHF.

As DNA, the CDR3 is TGTGCCAGCAGCTCGCCAGCGGGACAGACGGTCGAAAACATTCAGTACTTC. This codes for CASSSPAGQTVENIQYF. J is TRBJ2-4 and V is TRBV7-9; TRBD1 or TRBD2 may be the D gene (7 bases each). The germline V gene encodes CDR1 SEHNR and CDR2 FQNEAQ (reference sequence). This CDR3 has 17 residues. Trimming removed 4 bases at V and 5 bases at J, with 21 bases between. The full variable domain, rest sourced from reference TRBV7-9 and TRBJ2-4, is DTGVSQNPRHKITKRGQNVTFRCDPISEHNRLYWYRQTLGQGPEFLTYFQNEAQLEKSRLLSDRFSAERPKGSFSTLEIQRTEQGDSAMYLCASSSPAGQTVENIQYFGAGTRLSVL.

This clone was seen only a few times. The rearrangement uses TRBV5-1 and TRBJ2-3; D remains ambiguous. The CDR3 covers 16 residues. Germline V CDR1 and CDR2: SGHRS, YFSETQ. V was shortened by 2 bases and J by 2 bases, with 15 bases between the two germline ends. The chain's CDR3 is CASSLRGSPFTDTQYF. CDR3 coding DNA: TGCGCCAGCAGCTTAAGAGGCTCACCGTTCACAGATACGCAGTATTTT.

The chain is built from TRBV9 and TRBJ2-2, with D unresolved. CDR3 length: 13 amino acids. Trimming stripped 2 bases from V and 4 bases from J, with 6 bases between. Germline V gene lookup returns CDR1 SGDLS and CDR2 YYNGEE. The CDR3 DNA is TGTGCCAGCAGCGTTCAGACCACCGGGGAGCTGTTTTTT. Its protein is CASSVQTTGELFF.

The gene calls are TRBV25-1 and TRBJ2-3, with 9 bases lining up with TRBD1. The germline CDR1 and CDR2 sequences are MGHDK and SYGVNS. This CDR3 comprises 16 residues. With 1 base clipped from V and 0 bases from J, the junction kept 2 bases outside the gene matches. The DNA of the CDR3 is TGTGCCAGCAGTGAATTGGGACAGGGAAGCACAGATACGCAGTATTTT. Translation gives CASSELGQGSTDTQYF.

Only a few counts were recorded for this clone. The CDR3 region has the DNA TGTGCCAGTAGTAGGACAGGGGCCCTTAGCAATCAGCCCCAGCATTTT. Its protein product is CASSRTGALSNQPQHF. This rearrangement joins TRBV19 to TRBJ1-5; 9 nucleotides align to TRBD1. Germline CDR1 reads LNHDA; CDR2 reads SQIVND (reference sequence). Unmatched junction bases numbered 4, after V lost 4 bases and J lost 0 bases. The CDR3 covers 16 residues.

This clone was detected a few times. The chain couples TRBV4-1 to TRBJ2-7, with 7 bases that match TRBD1. The CDR3 sequence is 14 residues long. The J segment lost 0 bases and the V segment lost 5 bases, leaving 4 bases of the junction unmatched. Germline V CDR1 and CDR2: MGHRA, YSYEKL. CDR3 sequence reads: CASSRGPGSYEQYF. The CDR3, as DNA: TGCGCCAGCAGCAGGGGGCCGGGCTCCTACGAGCAGTACTTC.

The chain carries TRBV11-2 and TRBJ2-5, with a weak D call TRBD1 (6 bases). The better agreement between TRBJ2-7 and the DNA end casts doubt on the J call. This CDR3 has 14 residues. Looked up from germline, CDR1 is SGHAT and CDR2 is FQNNGV. The CDR3 sequence is CASSSLRGSYEQYF. In DNA form, the CDR3 reads TGTGCCAGCAGCTCCCTCAGGGGCTCCTACGAGCAGTACTTC.

The chain combines TRBV7-9 with TRBJ2-3; 7 bases match TRBD1. The CDR3 runs to 12 residues. Germline V gene data show CDR1 as SEHNR and CDR2 as FQNEAQ (reference sequence). V shed 6 bases, J shed 4 bases, and the junction held 1 base outside the gene matches. The DNA for the CDR3 is TGTGCCAGCAGAACAGGGGCAGATACGCAGTATTTT. Protein sequence: CASRTGADTQYF.